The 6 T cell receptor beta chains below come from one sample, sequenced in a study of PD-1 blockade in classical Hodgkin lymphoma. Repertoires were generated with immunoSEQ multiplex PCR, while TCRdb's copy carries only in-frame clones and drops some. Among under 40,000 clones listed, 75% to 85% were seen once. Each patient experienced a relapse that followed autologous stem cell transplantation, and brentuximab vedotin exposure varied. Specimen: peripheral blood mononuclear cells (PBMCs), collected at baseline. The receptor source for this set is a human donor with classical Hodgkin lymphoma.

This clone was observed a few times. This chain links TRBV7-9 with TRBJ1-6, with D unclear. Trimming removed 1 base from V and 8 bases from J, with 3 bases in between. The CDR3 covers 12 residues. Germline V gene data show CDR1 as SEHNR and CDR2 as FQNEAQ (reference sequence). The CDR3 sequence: CASSLEYSPLHF. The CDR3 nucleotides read TGTGCCAGCAGCTTAGAATATTCACCCCTCCACTTT.

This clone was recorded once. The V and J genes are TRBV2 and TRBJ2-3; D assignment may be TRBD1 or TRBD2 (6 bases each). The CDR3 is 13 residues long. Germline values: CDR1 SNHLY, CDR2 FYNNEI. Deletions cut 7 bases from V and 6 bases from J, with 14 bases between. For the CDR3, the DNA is TGTGCCAGCAATCACGGGGGCGGCGATACGCAGTATTTT. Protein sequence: CASNHGGGDTQYF.

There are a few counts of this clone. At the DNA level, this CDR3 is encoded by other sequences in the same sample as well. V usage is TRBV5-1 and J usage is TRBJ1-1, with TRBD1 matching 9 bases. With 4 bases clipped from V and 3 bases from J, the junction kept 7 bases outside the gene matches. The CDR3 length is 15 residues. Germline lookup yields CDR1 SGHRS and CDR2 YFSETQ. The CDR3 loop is CASSPLQGADTEAFF. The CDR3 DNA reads TGCGCCAGCAGCCCCCTACAGGGGGCCGACACTGAAGCTTTCTTT.

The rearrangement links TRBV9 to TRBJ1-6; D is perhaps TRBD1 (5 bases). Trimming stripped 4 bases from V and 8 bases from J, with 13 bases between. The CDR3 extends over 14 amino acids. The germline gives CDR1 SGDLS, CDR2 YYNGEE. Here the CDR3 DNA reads TGTGCCAGCAGCACTCAGGGAGGGGATTCACCCCTCCACTTT. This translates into CASSTQGGDSPLHF.

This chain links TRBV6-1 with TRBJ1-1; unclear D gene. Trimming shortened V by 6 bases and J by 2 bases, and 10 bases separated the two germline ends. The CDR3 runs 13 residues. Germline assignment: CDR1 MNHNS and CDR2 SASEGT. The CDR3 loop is CASRHYHNTEAFF. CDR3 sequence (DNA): TGTGCCAGCAGGCATTATCATAACACTGAAGCTTTCTTT.

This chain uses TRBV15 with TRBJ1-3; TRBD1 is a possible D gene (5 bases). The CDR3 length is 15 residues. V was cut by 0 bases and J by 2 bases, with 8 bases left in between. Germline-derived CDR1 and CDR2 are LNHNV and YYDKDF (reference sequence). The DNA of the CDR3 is TGTGCCACCAGCAGAGATACAGGTGCTGGAAACACCATATATTTT. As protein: CATSRDTGAGNTIYF.